This TCR beta chain was identified during a study of blood T cell repertoires in COVID-19. Study details: Researchers got acute and convalescent COVID-19 samples from the United States, Italy and Spain.

In terms of age and location, participants ranged from roughly 18 to 90 years and lived in about 25 US areas. As originally analysed: Quantification of nucleated cells was approximated via reference gene primer amplification. TCRdb keeps only in-frame clones here, not all; method: immunoSEQ multiplex PCR. V and J calls and clone size are given by that table; D and trimming were obtained from the DNA. The sample yields 250,000 or so clones, around 90% seen once. The CDR3 runs to 13 residues. Deletions cut 4 bases from V and 4 bases from J, with 8 bases between. The chain uses TRBV12-3 or TRBV12-4 and TRBJ2-1; D is ambiguous. Sequenced: PBMCs or T cells enriched from blood (not recorded which). The sequence was obtained from a human donor in a cohort exposed to, infected with or recovered from COVID-19 (not recorded which). The donor label of this sample is uncertain. The CDR3 loop reads CASSSSGYNEQFF. As DNA, the CDR3 is TGTGCCAGCAGTTCCTCAGGTTACAATGAGCAGTTCTTC.